This TCR beta chain was observed in a study of HIV-infected patients and healthy controls. Findings of the study overall: Comparisons were complicated because patients and controls had unequal numbers of distinct sequences.

This clonotype was observed many times. Antigen: not known. The junction and the germline gene differ at one end; a read error may be behind it. This CDR3 spans 13 amino acids. Germline loops: CDR1 ENHRY, CDR2 SYGVKD. Reverse transcription used about 500 ng RNA and constant-region primers for alpha and beta. Separate chain-specific third strand synthesis with multiplexing indices produced the alpha and beta libraries. One entry per CDR3 protein results from TCRdb running MiXCR on the 5' RACE reads. The sample includes 20,000 to 30,000 distinct CDR3 sequences, more than 7.5% of them seen just once. No cell fractionation was done, so the repertoire covers all unsorted peripheral blood T cells.

This chain connects TRBV10-3 to TRBJ1-1; 7 bases are shared with TRBD1. The source material was blood. The origin of this receptor is an adult in good health. DNA of the CDR3: TGTGCCATCAGTGCCCGGGACAGTACAGAAGTTTTCTTT. It encodes CAISARDSTEVFF.